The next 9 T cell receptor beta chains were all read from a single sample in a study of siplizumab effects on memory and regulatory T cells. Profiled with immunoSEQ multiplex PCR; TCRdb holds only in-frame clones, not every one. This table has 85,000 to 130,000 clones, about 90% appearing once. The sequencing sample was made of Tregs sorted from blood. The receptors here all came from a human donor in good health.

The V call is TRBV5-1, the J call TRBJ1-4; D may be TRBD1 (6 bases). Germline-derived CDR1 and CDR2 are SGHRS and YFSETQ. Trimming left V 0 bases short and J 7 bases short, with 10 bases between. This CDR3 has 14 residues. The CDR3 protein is CASSLGGLGEKLFF. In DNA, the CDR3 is TGCGCCAGCAGCTTGGGGGGGCTGGGTGAAAAACTGTTTTTT.

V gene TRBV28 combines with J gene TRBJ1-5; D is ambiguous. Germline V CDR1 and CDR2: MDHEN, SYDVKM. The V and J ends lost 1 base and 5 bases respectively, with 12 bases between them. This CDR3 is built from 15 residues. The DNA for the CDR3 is TGTGCCAGCAGTTTATCGCCCGTAATTTATCAGCCCCAGCATTTT. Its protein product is CASSLSPVIYQPQHF.

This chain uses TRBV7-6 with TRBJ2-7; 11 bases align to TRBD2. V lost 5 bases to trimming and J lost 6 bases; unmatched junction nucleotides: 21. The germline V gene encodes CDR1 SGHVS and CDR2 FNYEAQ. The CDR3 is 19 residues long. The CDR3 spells CASSKRLAGPGGVVGEQYF. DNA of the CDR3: TGTGCCAGCAGCAAACGACTAGCGGGACCGGGAGGAGTTGTGGGCGAGCAGTACTTC. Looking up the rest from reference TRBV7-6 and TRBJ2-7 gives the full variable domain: GAGVSQSPRYKVTKRGQDVALRCDPISGHVSLYWYRQALGQGPEFLTYFNYEAQQDKSGLPNDRFSAERPEGSISTLTIQRTEQRDSAMYRCASSKRLAGPGGVVGEQYFGPGTRLTVT.

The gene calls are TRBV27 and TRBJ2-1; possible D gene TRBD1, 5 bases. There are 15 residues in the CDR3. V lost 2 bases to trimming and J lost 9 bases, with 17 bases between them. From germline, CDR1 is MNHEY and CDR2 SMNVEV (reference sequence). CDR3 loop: CASSLHTGKMGEQFF. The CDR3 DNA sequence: TGTGCCAGCAGTTTACATACAGGAAAGATGGGTGAGCAGTTCTTC.

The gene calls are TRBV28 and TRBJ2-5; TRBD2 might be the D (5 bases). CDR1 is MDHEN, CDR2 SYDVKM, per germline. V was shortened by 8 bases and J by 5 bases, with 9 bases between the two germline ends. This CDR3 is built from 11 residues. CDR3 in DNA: TGTGCCAGCGGGCGCGGGGAGACCCAGTACTTC. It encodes CASGRGETQYF.

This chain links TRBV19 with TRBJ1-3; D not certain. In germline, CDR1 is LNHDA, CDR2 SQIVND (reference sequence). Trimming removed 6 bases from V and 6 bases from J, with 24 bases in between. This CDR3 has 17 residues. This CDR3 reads CASRTSAGRGVENTIYF. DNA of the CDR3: TGTGCCAGTAGGACCTCCGCAGGACGTGGCGTTGAAAACACCATATATTTT.

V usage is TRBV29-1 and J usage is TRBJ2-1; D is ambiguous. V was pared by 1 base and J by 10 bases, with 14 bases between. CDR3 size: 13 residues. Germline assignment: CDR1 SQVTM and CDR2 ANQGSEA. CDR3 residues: CSVEVQNAREQFF. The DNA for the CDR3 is TGCAGCGTTGAAGTGCAGAATGCAAGGGAGCAGTTCTTC.

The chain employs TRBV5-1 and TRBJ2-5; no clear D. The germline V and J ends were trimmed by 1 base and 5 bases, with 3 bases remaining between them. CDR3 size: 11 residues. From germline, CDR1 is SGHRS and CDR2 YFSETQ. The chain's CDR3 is CASSLYETQYF. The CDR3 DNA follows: TGCGCCAGCAGCTTGTATGAGACCCAGTACTTC.

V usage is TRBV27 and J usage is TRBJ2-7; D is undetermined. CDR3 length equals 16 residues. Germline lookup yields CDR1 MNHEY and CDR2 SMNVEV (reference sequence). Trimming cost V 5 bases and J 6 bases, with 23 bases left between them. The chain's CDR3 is CASSPTLPGVRPEQYF. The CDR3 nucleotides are TGTGCCAGCAGTCCGACCCTCCCGGGCGTGAGGCCCGAGCAGTACTTC.